This T cell receptor beta chain was sequenced in a study of blood T cell repertoires in COVID-19 (TCRdb year 2020). Context from the whole study: Samples covering the acute and convalescent phases of COVID-19 were provided by collaborators in the United States, Italy and Spain. The material from the prospective study consisted of cDNA or gDNA derived from T cells, B-cell-depleted T cells, or PBMCs. Subjects who had been exposed to COVID-19, were actively infected with it, or had recovered from it provided the deeply sampled blood TCRbeta repertoires that made up the dataset. The repertoires were released in a freely available public database meant as a resource for research on the immune response to SARS-CoV-2. The samples were drawn from two sources: the first 160 participants of the ongoing ImmuneRACE study, and 1,200 or so subjects contributed by 6 global collaborators. Nearly every sample came with metadata listing a de-identified subject ID, COVID-19 status, age in years and sex. Where available, HLA class I and class II types were obtained from metadata supplied by the sample provider rather than from assay-based typing.

On the study overall, not on this receptor specifically: The quantity of clinical and demographic metadata differed by source and by participant and was supplied without curation.

With respect to this clone: No cognate antigen has been identified for it. Base qualities are not at hand, and no much larger clone is one base apart.

The germline V gene provides CDR1 MRHNA and CDR2 SNTAGT. V is pruned by 3 bases and J by 5 bases, leaving 1 base of the junction without a gene match. The CDR3 covers 13 residues, taking in both the cysteine and the phenylalanine. Of the read, only the CDR3 DNA is kept; its 39 bases are in frame from base 1. TCRbeta CDR3 regions were amplified from genomic DNA using the immunoSEQ Assay, a bias-controlled multiplex PCR. As for how the authors treated the data: The number of nucleated cells in each sample was estimated by amplification of reference gene primers within the assay. To quantify the absolute abundance of each unique TCRbeta CDR3 rearrangement, sequence reads were collapsed and filtered. For each sample, productive Simpson clonality was calculated by taking the square root of Simpson's diversity index across productive rearrangements. TCRdb's version of the immuneACCESS table is confined to in-frame rearrangements and falls short of the full clone set. An unresolved V gene accounts for under half of the shortfall where checked; the remainder is of unknown origin. The V and J calls and clone size are taken from that table; D and trimming were inferred from the DNA. The sample table shows about 160,000 clones, and about 90% are seen once. 4.8% of the sample goes to the ten largest clones.

One collaborating source in Seattle enrolled patients during active infection and followed them longitudinally through the course of disease. Whole blood was collected in K2EDTA tubes by collaborating institutions according to the institutions' own protocols. For TCRbeta analysis, collaborators shipped samples in one of three forms: frozen whole blood, isolated PBMCs, or DNA extracted from either of those sample types. This TCR was recovered from a man aged 25-45 years with COVID-19, enrolled during active disease. The chain is made from TRBV6-4 and TRBJ1-5; 7 central bases correspond to TRBD1. Sequenced input: peripheral blood. The CDR3: CASSETGYQPQHF. The nucleotide sequence is TGTGCCAGCAGTGAGACAGGGTATCAGCCCCAGCATTTT.